The 19 T cell receptor beta chains reported below all come from one sample, sequenced in a study of T-cell reconstitution after alpha-beta-depleted transplantation in children (dated by TCRdb to the mid-2010s). The library relied on PCR. The instrument given in TCRdb is Illumina HiSeq 2500. Molecular barcoding was employed in the preparation of TCR libraries, with unique molecular identifiers being used to normalize TCRbeta repertoire quantification. The public reads were run again by TCRdb, first through fastp at Q25 and then through MiXCR, and only productive beta chains were kept. Rows with a matching CDR3 protein are joined into one entry that keeps the most common DNA and genes. A total of hundreds of thousands of distinct CDR3 sequences appear in this sample, approximately 32% of them only once. About 2.3% of the sample is held by the ten biggest clonotypes. This specimen was PBMCs from the stem cell graft donor, taken from the stem cell graft. The receptors were gathered from a human donor who donated a stem cell graft to a child with aplastic anemia.

The rearrangement joins TRBV10-2 to TRBJ2-1, with D possibly being TRBD2 (5 bases). V shed 5 bases and J shed 6 bases, with 17 bases lying between them. Germline V lookup: CDR1 WSHSY, CDR2 SAAADI. The CDR3 totals 15 residues. This CDR3 is CASSTLTRAGNEQFF. CDR3 sequence (DNA): TGCGCCAGCAGTACTCTAACTAGGGCTGGCAATGAGCAGTTCTTC.

In this sample, this clonotype turned up a few times. V is TRBV6-1 and J is TRBJ2-1; the match to TRBD2 covers 11 bases. The V gene end was trimmed by 5 bases and the J gene end by 7 bases; junction bases not matched to a gene: 7. Germline values: CDR1 MNHNS, CDR2 SASEGT. CDR3 length equals 15 residues. This CDR3 is CASSRLAGGRNEQFF. DNA for the CDR3: TGTGCCAGCAGTCGGCTAGCGGGAGGTCGGAATGAGCAGTTCTTC.

The chain is built from TRBV5-1 and TRBJ2-1, with 8 bases lining up with TRBD2. Unmatched junction bases numbered 12, after V lost 5 bases and J lost 8 bases. The CDR3 consists of 15 residues. Germline values: CDR1 SGHRS, CDR2 YFSETQ. The CDR3 loop reads CASSPPGLGIHEQFF. The CDR3 coding sequence is TGCGCCAGCAGTCCCCCGGGACTAGGGATCCATGAGCAGTTCTTC.

The gene calls are TRBV29-1 and TRBJ1-1; D remains unclear. V lost 4 bases and J lost 6, with 18 bases in between. This CDR3 contains 14 residues. In germline, CDR1 is SQVTM, CDR2 ANQGSEA. In nucleotides, the CDR3 is TGCAGCGTTGCGGTGGGATCTTCGGCTCCTGAAGCTTTCTTT. Translated: CSVAVGSSAPEAFF. The full variable domain, completed using reference TRBV29-1 and TRBJ1-1, is SAVISQKPSRDICQRGTSLTIQCQVDSQVTMMFWYRQQPGQSLTLIATANQGSEATYESGFVIDKFPISRPNLTFSTLTVSNMSPEDSSIYLCSVAVGSSAPEAFFGQGTRLTVV.

In its sample, this clonotype was seen many times. This chain connects TRBV5-1 to TRBJ1-1; TRBD1 might be the D (5 bases). Germline V gene sequence: CDR1 SGHRS, CDR2 YFSETQ. The germline V and J ends were trimmed by 4 bases and 1 base, with 11 bases remaining between them. The CDR3 extends over 14 amino acids. CDR3 coding DNA: TGCGCCAGCAGCCCTGGGACCGAGAACACTGAAGCTTTCTTT. Amino acids: CASSPGTENTEAFF.

The rearrangement links TRBV20-1 to TRBJ1-2; D not resolved. Per the germline V gene, CDR1 is DFQATT and CDR2 is SNEGSKA (reference sequence). Trimming removed 0 bases at V and 8 bases at J, with 13 bases between. This CDR3 has 13 amino acids. The CDR3 sequence: CSARESSGSGYTF. CDR3 bases: TGCAGTGCTAGAGAGAGCTCGGGTTCGGGCTACACCTTC.

This clonotype was seen at least ten times. The genes are TRBV6-1 and TRBJ2-3; 8 nucleotides align to TRBD2. In germline, CDR1 is MNHNS, CDR2 SASEGT. V gave up 4 bases and J gave up 3 bases; unmatched junction bases: 12. This CDR3 spans 17 amino acids. The CDR3 DNA reads as TGTGCCAGCAGTGCCCAACGGGAGGGTCTGGGGACAGATACGCAGTATTTT. This gives the protein CASSAQREGLGTDTQYF.

The rearrangement links TRBV20-1 to TRBJ1-4; tentatively, D is TRBD1 (6 bases). CDR3 length: 16 residues. V was clipped by 4 bases and J by 5 bases, with 20 bases between them. CDR1 and CDR2 from the germline V gene are DFQATT and SNEGSKA (reference sequence). The CDR3 bases are TGCAGTGCTAACCCAACATCGACAGGATCCAATGAAAAACTGTTTTTT. Translating gives CSANPTSTGSNEKLFF.

The CDR3 protein is CATSTPLAGGKNEQFF. CDR3 DNA sequence: TGTGCCACCAGCACTCCACTAGCGGGAGGGAAGAATGAGCAGTTCTTC. This chain joins TRBV15 and TRBJ2-1, with 13 bases aligning to TRBD2. The junction had 7 bases not matched to a gene; V was cut back by 4 bases and J by 7 bases. Per the germline V gene, CDR1 is LNHNV and CDR2 is YYDKDF (reference sequence). This CDR3 is built from 16 residues.

In nucleotides, the CDR3 is TGTGCCAGCAGCCGTCGACAGGGGGCATGGGAGGCCCAGTACTTC. Residues: CASSRRQGAWEAQYF. The chain recombines TRBV7-2 with TRBJ2-5; 10 nucleotides align to TRBD1. This CDR3 region has 15 residues. J was trimmed by 9 bases and V by 5 bases; bases with no gene match: 12. Germline V CDR1 and CDR2: SGHTA, FQGNSA.

This clonotype was counted only a few times. The genes are TRBV5-1 and TRBJ2-3; 14 positions agree with TRBD2. The J segment lost 1 base and the V segment lost 5 bases, leaving 3 bases of the junction unmatched. The CDR3 sequence is 16 residues long. Germline CDR1 and CDR2: SGHRS and YFSETQ. The CDR3 region is CASSLTSGRGTDTQYF. The CDR3 DNA sequence: TGCGCCAGCAGTTTGACTAGCGGGAGGGGCACAGATACGCAGTATTTT.

This clonotype was seen a handful of times. The chain has TRBV13 and TRBJ1-2; D is ambiguous. Trimming removed 1 base from V and 6 bases from J, with 6 bases in between. The germline V gene has CDR1 PRHDT and CDR2 FYEKMQ (reference sequence). The CDR3 spans 12 residues. The CDR3, as DNA: TGTGCCAGCAGCTTAGTAGCGAATGGCTACACCTTC. It yields the protein CASSLVANGYTF.

The rearrangement joins TRBV10-3 to TRBJ2-5; the D gene could be TRBD1 or TRBD2 (5 bases each). Germline-derived CDR1 and CDR2 are ENHRY and SYGVKD. With 11 bases removed from V and 2 bases from J, the gap between germline ends came to 21 bases. The CDR3 runs 15 residues. The CDR3: CASRGRSGQQETQYF. As DNA, the CDR3 is TGTGCCTCCCGAGGAAGGTCGGGGCAGCAAGAGACCCAGTACTTC.

The chain is built from TRBV7-9 and TRBJ1-1; D remains unclear. Germline V CDR1 and CDR2: SEHNR, FQNEAQ (reference sequence). Trimming shortened V by 0 bases and J by 2 bases, and 7 bases separated the two germline ends. The CDR3 has 14 amino acids. CDR3 in amino acids: CASSLASPNTEAFF. In nucleotides, the CDR3 is TGTGCCAGCAGCTTAGCCAGCCCAAACACTGAAGCTTTCTTT.

V usage is TRBV12-3 or TRBV12-4 and J usage is TRBJ2-5, with D maybe TRBD2 (5 bases). This CDR3 contains 15 residues. The V and J ends lost 0 bases and 5 bases respectively, with 13 bases between them. The CDR3: CASSLARGSGETQYF. Here the CDR3 DNA reads TGTGCCAGCAGTTTAGCGCGAGGGTCTGGGGAGACCCAGTACTTC.

V is TRBV6-5 and J is TRBJ1-3; no clear D. Trimming stripped 0 bases from V and 0 bases from J, with 9 bases between. In germline, CDR1 is MNHEY, CDR2 SVGAGI. This CDR3 has 16 residues. The CDR3 is CASSYSIGHSGNTIYF. CDR3 DNA: TGTGCCAGCAGTTACTCAATCGGCCACTCTGGAAACACCATATATTTT.

The rearrangement joins TRBV20-1 to TRBJ1-1, with TRBD1 as a possible D gene (5 bases). The CDR3 sequence is 11 residues long. CDR1 DFQATT and CDR2 SNEGSKA come from the germline V gene (reference sequence). Trimming took 7 bases from V and 6 from J, leaving 12 bases between them. The CDR3 DNA follows: TGCAGTGGGCACAGGATTTCTGAAGCTTTCTTT. This translates into CSGHRISEAFF.

This clonotype was seen more than once but under ten times. The V call is TRBV29-1, the J call TRBJ2-1; TRBD2 aligns across 9 bases. The V gene end was trimmed by 4 bases and the J gene end by 9 bases; junction bases not matched to a gene: 7. From germline, CDR1 is SQVTM and CDR2 ANQGSEA. The CDR3 is 13 residues long. The CDR3 DNA is TGCAGCGTTGTGGCGGGAGGGCGCGGTGAGCAGTTCTTC. Translated, it gives CSVVAGGRGEQFF.

There are a few counts of this clonotype. The chain recombines TRBV4-2 with TRBJ2-7; 8 bases match TRBD1. V trimming: 0 bases; J trimming: 3 bases; junction bases outside the gene matches: 1. This CDR3 is 14 amino acids long. Germline lookup yields CDR1 LGHNA and CDR2 YNFKEQ. CDR3 in amino acids: CASSQDTGGYEQYF. CDR3 nucleotides: TGTGCCAGCAGCCAAGATACAGGGGGCTACGAGCAGTACTTC.